Below, 26 T cell receptor beta chains from the same sample are listed, as sequenced in a study of neurological immune-mediated disorders. TCRdb reprocessed the 5' RACE reads with MiXCR, giving one entry per CDR3 protein. The sample carries around 35,000 distinct CDR3 sequences, approximately 1.4% recorded once. Sequenced: PBMCs. These receptors were collected from a woman in her twenties or thirties with multiple sclerosis.

The gene calls are TRBV11-2 and TRBJ2-6; 10 bases match TRBD1. This CDR3 is built from 18 residues. V gave up 7 bases and J gave up 9 bases; unmatched junction bases: 18. Germline CDR1 reads SGHAT; CDR2 reads FQNNGV. The CDR3 DNA follows: TGTGCCAGCACCAAGGGAGTGACCACGGGACAGGGGTTCAACGTCCTGACTTTC. Protein: CASTKGVTTGQGFNVLTF.

This clonotype was found many times. The chain couples TRBV20-1 to TRBJ1-5; no clear D gene. The CDR3 sequence is 12 residues long. Trimming took off 7 bases at V and 2 bases at J, with 9 bases between the two ends. Germline CDR1 and CDR2: DFQATT and SNEGSKA (reference sequence). The CDR3 here is CSGSLGNQPQHF. CDR3 DNA sequence: TGCAGTGGCTCCCTTGGCAATCAGCCCCAGCATTTT.

This clonotype was seen many times. The CDR3 nucleotides read TGTGCCAGCAGTGAATCTGGCGGGGGCTACAATGAGCAGTTCTTC. Residues: CASSESGGGYNEQFF. The V gene is TRBV6-1, the J gene TRBJ2-1, with 7 bases aligning to TRBD2. The CDR3 runs to 15 residues. Germline V gives CDR1 MNHNS, CDR2 SASEGT. V was pared by 2 bases and J by 3 bases, with 4 bases of the junction left unmatched.

This clonotype was seen repeatedly, ten times or more. V usage is TRBV7-8 and J usage is TRBJ1-2, with 9 bases identical to TRBD1. CDR3 size: 15 residues. V was clipped by 5 bases and J by 4 bases; unmatched bases: 8. Germline CDR1 SGHVS, CDR2 FQNEAQ. The DNA of the CDR3 is TGTGCCAGCAGCCCAGGACAGGGGCATGCCTATGGCTACACCTTC. Protein sequence: CASSPGQGHAYGYTF.

This clonotype was found many times. V gene TRBV6-2 or TRBV6-3 combines with J gene TRBJ1-2; TRBD1 is a possible D gene (5 bases). Germline CDR1 and CDR2: MNHEY and SVGEGT. The CDR3 is made up of 14 amino acids. The germline V and J ends were trimmed by 2 bases and 0 bases, with 7 bases remaining between them. The CDR3 DNA sequence: TGTGCCAGCAGTTACGGGACCGCTAACTATGGCTACACCTTC. It encodes CASSYGTANYGYTF.

This clonotype has ten or more counts. The chain uses TRBV20-1 and TRBJ2-5, with 13 bases lining up with TRBD2. CDR1 DFQATT and CDR2 SNEGSKA come from the germline V gene (reference sequence). This CDR3 region has 19 residues. J was trimmed by 1 base and V by 0 bases; bases with no gene match: 11. The CDR3, as DNA: TGCAGTGCTAGAGATAGGGGACTAGCGGGGCGTATGTTCCAAGAGACCCAGTACTTC. Its protein product is CSARDRGLAGRMFQETQYF.

This clonotype was seen ten or more times. The genes are TRBV20-1 and TRBJ2-7; a possible D gene is TRBD2 (5 bases). Trimming removed 5 bases at V and 6 bases at J, with 14 bases between. CDR1 and CDR2 (germline): DFQATT, SNEGSKA (reference sequence). This CDR3 has 12 residues. This CDR3 reads CSAGLGRGEQYF. DNA of the CDR3: TGCAGTGCTGGACTCGGTCGTGGCGAGCAGTACTTC.

This clonotype was recorded at least ten times. This chain connects TRBV7-9 to TRBJ1-4; no clear D. V lost 1 base and J 2 bases, leaving 11 bases between the germline ends. This CDR3 is 16 amino acids long. Germline loops: CDR1 SEHNR, CDR2 FQNEAQ (reference sequence). CDR3 residues: CASSLDVVLTNEKLFF. The CDR3 DNA follows: TGTGCCAGCAGCTTAGACGTGGTGTTGACTAATGAAAAACTGTTTTTT. Variable domain in full (rest from reference TRBV7-9 and TRBJ1-4): DTGVSQNPRHKITKRGQNVTFRCDPISEHNRLYWYRQTLGQGPEFLTYFQNEAQLEKSRLLSDRFSAERPKGSFSTLEIQRTEQGDSAMYLCASSLDVVLTNEKLFFGSGTQLSVL.

This clonotype was seen many times. The chain couples TRBV5-1 to TRBJ2-1; 9 bases agree with TRBD1. Germline V gene sequence: CDR1 SGHRS, CDR2 YFSETQ. This CDR3 has 14 residues. The V gene end was trimmed by 5 bases and the J gene end by 8 bases; junction bases not matched to a gene: 8. In DNA form, the CDR3 reads TGCGCCAGCAGGGTAAGGGGACAGGGCTATGAGCAGTTCTTC. Residues: CASRVRGQGYEQFF. The variable domain in full, completed from reference TRBV5-1 and TRBJ2-1, reads KAGVTQTPRYLIKTRGQQVTLSCSPISGHRSVSWYQQTPGQGLQFLFEYFSETQRNKGNFPGRFSGRQFSNSRSEMNVSTLELGDSALYLCASRVRGQGYEQFFGPGTRLTVL.

V usage is TRBV9 and J usage is TRBJ2-7; D tentatively reads TRBD1 or TRBD2 (7 bases each). The germline gives CDR1 SGDLS, CDR2 YYNGEE. V lost 4 bases to trimming and J lost 9 bases, with 23 bases between them. This CDR3 region has 15 residues. This CDR3 is CASSPRGGGLGAQYF. The DNA of the CDR3 is TGTGCCAGCAGCCCCAGGGGGGGGGGCCTTGGAGCGCAGTACTTC.

This clonotype was observed at least ten times. The chain combines TRBV5-6 with TRBJ2-7; unclear D gene. The CDR3 loop spans 13 amino acids. CDR1 and CDR2 from the germline V gene are SGHDT and YYEEEE. Trimming took 2 bases from V and 1 from J, leaving 7 bases between them. Here the CDR3 reads CASSLGFSYEQYF. CDR3 coding DNA: TGTGCCAGCAGCTTAGGGTTTTCCTACGAGCAGTACTTC.

This clonotype was recorded many times. This sequence joins TRBV6-2 or TRBV6-3 and TRBJ2-5; D is unresolved. Germline lookup yields CDR1 MNHEY and CDR2 SVGEGT. V lost 4 bases, J lost 5 bases, and 8 bases lay in between. This CDR3 comprises 12 residues. CDR3 DNA sequence: TGTGCCAGCAGTTCCGCGGCGGAGACCCAGTACTTC. Its translation is CASSSAAETQYF.

This clonotype was counted ten times or more. J is TRBJ2-2 and V is TRBV20-1, with D possibly being TRBD2 (5 bases). Trimming shortened V by 2 bases and J by 9 bases, and 7 bases separated the two germline ends. Per the germline V gene, CDR1 is DFQATT and CDR2 is SNEGSKA (reference sequence). The CDR3 extends over 11 amino acids. In DNA, the CDR3 is TGCAGTGCTAGATCGGGGAGGGAGCTGTTTTTT. Translated, it gives CSARSGRELFF.

This clonotype was seen many times. CDR3 in amino acids: CAGTSDSSYEQYF. CDR3 DNA: TGCGCCGGAACTAGCGATAGCTCCTACGAGCAGTACTTC. The chain is built from TRBV10-2 and TRBJ2-7; TRBD2 matches 7 bases. CDR1 is WSHSY and CDR2 is SAAADI in the germline V gene. Unmatched junction bases numbered 7, after V lost 11 bases and J lost 0 bases. This CDR3 is 13 amino acids long.

This clonotype came up many times. The germline gene is not matched at one end of the junction; a read error may be the cause. This chain uses TRBV6-5 with TRBJ2-3, with 8 nucleotides matching TRBD2. Germline V gives CDR1 MNHEY, CDR2 SVGAGI. The CDR3 sequence is 16 residues long. Here the CDR3 DNA reads TGTGCCAGCAGACGACTAACTAGCGGCGACACATATACGCAGTATTTT. Its translation: CASRRLTSGDTYTQYF.

The sample holds many counts of this clonotype. The rearrangement uses TRBV5-1 and TRBJ2-1; TRBD1 matches at 7 bases. The V gene end was trimmed by 1 base and the J gene end by 6 bases; junction bases not matched to a gene: 7. There are 15 residues in the CDR3. CDR1 and CDR2 from the germline V gene are SGHRS and YFSETQ. The CDR3 sequence is CASSLLRTGLNEQFF. Here the CDR3 DNA reads TGCGCCAGCAGCTTGCTAAGGACAGGACTCAATGAGCAGTTCTTC.

This clonotype was seen ten or more times. This rearrangement joins TRBV7-7 to TRBJ2-7; the D call may be TRBD1 or TRBD2 (5 bases each). From germline, CDR1 is SSHAT and CDR2 FNYEAQ (reference sequence). This CDR3 is built from 14 residues. V lost 3 bases to trimming and J lost 3 bases, with 12 bases between them. The CDR3 reads CASSLTVGDYEQYF. The DNA for the CDR3 is TGTGCCAGCAGCTTGACAGTGGGGGACTACGAGCAGTACTTC.

The genes are TRBV11-3 and TRBJ2-2; D not certain. CDR1 SGHNT and CDR2 YENEEA come from the germline V gene. CDR3 length equals 14 residues. V gave up 5 bases and J gave up 6 bases, with 13 bases separating them. The CDR3 nucleotides read TGTGCCAGCAGCCCTCTTCGGTCATCCGGGGAGCTGTTTTTT. Its protein is CASSPLRSSGELFF.

This clonotype was seen at least ten times. The rearrangement joins TRBV4-1 to TRBJ1-1; a weak D match, TRBD1 (6 bases). Germline CDR1 MGHRA, CDR2 YSYEKL. The CDR3 runs to 14 residues. With 1 base removed from V and 5 bases from J, the gap between germline ends came to 11 bases. The CDR3 DNA is TGCGCCAGCAGCCAAGTACAGGGTAAAACTGAAGCTTTCTTT. Amino acids: CASSQVQGKTEAFF.

There are many counts of this clonotype. The chain combines TRBV7-2 with TRBJ2-3; no clear D gene. CDR3 length: 14 residues. Germline CDR1 SGHTA, CDR2 FQGNSA. Trimming took 5 bases from V and 2 from J, leaving 11 bases between them. CDR3 DNA sequence: TGTGCCAGCAGCCTCCCCCACTACACAGATACGCAGTATTTT. Translation gives CASSLPHYTDTQYF.

This clonotype was seen repeatedly, ten times or more. The chain carries TRBV6-2 or TRBV6-3 and TRBJ1-1; D is possibly TRBD1 (6 bases). The CDR3 sequence is 15 residues long. Germline CDR1 reads MNHEY; CDR2 reads SVGEGT. The V end lost 5 bases, the J end lost 5 bases, and 18 bases lay between the germline ends. CDR3 nucleotide sequence: TGTGCCAGCAGTCCTTACAGGGCCCTGGGGACTGAAGCTTTCTTT. As protein: CASSPYRALGTEAFF.

This clonotype was detected only a few times. Because the CDR3 is missing its conserved closing phenylalanine or tryptophan, this is likely a read error. The V and J genes are TRBV7-2 and TRBJ2-5; a possible D gene is TRBD1 (5 bases). The ends were cut back, 3 bases at V and 5 bases at J, with 13 bases in the middle. Germline V CDR1 and CDR2: SGHTA, FQGNSA. This CDR3 contains 14 residues. CDR3 DNA sequence: TGTGCCAGCAGCTTTTCGGTGGGGCGGGAGACCCAGTACGGC. Translation: CASSFSVGRETQYG.

This clonotype was counted many times. This rearrangement joins TRBV5-1 to TRBJ2-5; either TRBD1 or TRBD2 may supply D (6 bases each). CDR1 is SGHRS, CDR2 YFSETQ, per germline. V was pared by 4 bases and J by 5 bases, with 15 bases between. The CDR3 has 14 amino acids. The CDR3 here is CASSRTGGGETQYF. For the CDR3, the DNA is TGCGCCAGCAGCCGGACCGGAGGGGGGGAGACCCAGTACTTC.

This clonotype was observed many times. V and J are TRBV4-3 and TRBJ2-3; TRBD2 matches 8 bases. V shed 1 base and J 4 bases; nucleotides not matched to a gene: 4. The CDR3 is 15 amino acids. Germline lookup yields CDR1 LGHNA and CDR2 YSLEER. For the CDR3, the DNA is TGCGCCAGCAGCCAAGGTGCGGGGGGATCAGATACGCAGTATTTT. Translating gives CASSQGAGGSDTQYF.

This clonotype showed up many times. V gene TRBV7-3 combines with J gene TRBJ2-3, with 11 bases lining up with TRBD2. This CDR3 region has 17 residues. V was clipped by 3 bases and J by 4 bases; unmatched bases: 9. Germline loops: CDR1 SGHTA, CDR2 FQGTGA. In nucleotides, the CDR3 is TGTGCCAGCAGCTTCCTCCCTAGCGGGGGGAGGGCAGATACGCAGTATTTT. Amino acids: CASSFLPSGGRADTQYF. Full variable domain (missing parts from reference TRBV7-3 and TRBJ2-3): GAGVSQTPSNKVTEKGKYVELRCDPISGHTALYWYRQSLGQGPEFLIYFQGTGAADDSGLPNDRFFAVRPEGSVSTLKIQRTERGDSAVYLCASSFLPSGGRADTQYFGPGTRLTVL.

This clonotype was counted at least ten times. The gene calls are TRBV5-1 and TRBJ2-3, with 9 bases matching TRBD2. V lost 7 bases, J lost 9 bases, and 9 bases stayed unmatched. CDR1 and CDR2 (germline): SGHRS, YFSETQ. CDR3 length: 13 residues. CDR3: CASRSGGITTQYF. CDR3 DNA: TGCGCCAGCCGAAGCGGGGGGATCACGACGCAGTATTTT. The variable domain in full, completed from reference TRBV5-1 and TRBJ2-3, reads KAGVTQTPRYLIKTRGQQVTLSCSPISGHRSVSWYQQTPGQGLQFLFEYFSETQRNKGNFPGRFSGRQFSNSRSEMNVSTLELGDSALYLCASRSGGITTQYFGPGTRLTVL.